The clone carrying this TCR beta chain was seen a handful of times. The target antigen is unknown. Method: immunoSEQ multiplex PCR; TCRdb's copy keeps in-frame clones and lacks some. The sample has about 130,000 clones; 90% to 95% are singletons. Germline V gene lookup returns CDR1 SEHNR and CDR2 FQNEAQ (reference sequence). CDR3 length: 15 amino acids. Between the trimmed V and J ends, which lost 5 bases and 3 bases, there was a span of 13 bases. The data were obtained in a study of T cell responses to AZD1222 COVID-19 vaccine. Notes on the study in general: Repertoire samples came only from after the peak T cell response.

The rearrangement uses TRBV7-9 and TRBJ2-2; unclear D gene. The sample consisted of peripheral blood, taken 28 days after the second AZD1222 dose. The TCR originated in an adult who received the AZD1222 COVID-19 vaccine. DNA for the CDR3: TGTGCCAGCAGCATTATCGTCGCGGACACCGGGGAGCTGTTTTTT. It codes for CASSIIVADTGELFF.